Below are 4 T cell receptor beta chains sequenced from a single sample in a study of cytomegalovirus exposure and HLA in healthy donors. Primers included in the PCR were 60 Vbeta and 13 Jbeta primers. Data came from immunoSEQ multiplex PCR; TCRdb stores just in-frame clones and leaves some out. This sample has fewer than 250,000 clones, with 75% to 85% found just once. Sample: PBMCs. The receptor source for this set is a woman aged 50 to 60 in good health and CMV-seronegative.

This chain joins TRBV19 and TRBJ2-2; 9 bases line up with TRBD1. Germline CDR1 LNHDA, CDR2 SQIVND (reference sequence). The V segment lost 4 bases and the J segment 1 base; nucleotides outside the gene matches: 7. The CDR3 has 17 residues. The DNA for the CDR3 is TGTGCCAGTAGTAAATACGGGACAGGGAAGAACACCGGGGAGCTGTTTTTT. Encoded protein: CASSKYGTGKNTGELFF. The full variable domain, in which reference TRBV19 and TRBJ2-2 provide the parts outside the CDR3, is DGGITQSPKYLFRKEGQNVTLSCEQNLNHDAMYWYRQDPGQGLRLIYYSQIVNDFQKGDIAEGYSVSREKKESFPLTVTSAQKNPTAFYLCASSKYGTGKNTGELFFGEGSRLTVL.

The chain couples TRBV28 to TRBJ1-4, with TRBD1 identical over 12 bases. V lost 1 base to trimming and J lost 7 bases; unmatched junction nucleotides: 4. This CDR3 is built from 16 residues. In germline, CDR1 is MDHEN, CDR2 SYDVKM. The CDR3: CASSLSGQGAFEKLFF. The CDR3 region has the DNA TGTGCCAGCAGTTTATCGGGACAGGGGGCGTTTGAAAAACTGTTTTTT.

In this sample, this clone turned up once. CDR3 bases: TGTGCCAGCAGCTTAGAAAGGACAGGGAGGAAAGCTTTCTTT. Translated: CASSLERTGRKAFF. This sequence joins TRBV7-2 and TRBJ1-1, with 8 bases that match TRBD1. Germline CDR1 and CDR2: SGHTA and FQGNSA. The CDR3 is 14 amino acids. Trimming cost V 1 base and J 9 bases; bases outside gene matches: 7.

The V gene is TRBV4-3, the J gene TRBJ2-7; 7 positions match TRBD2. The V gene's germline CDR1 is LGHNA and CDR2 YSLEER. The CDR3 has 17 residues. V gave up 0 bases and J gave up 3 bases; unmatched junction bases: 11. CDR3 in DNA: TGCGCCAGCAGCCAAGAAGCGCGGGGGACCCCCCGCTACGAGCAGTACTTC. Protein sequence: CASSQEARGTPRYEQYF.